This T cell receptor (beta chain) was found in a study of blood T cell repertoires in COVID-19. In the source study's methods: Amplification of reference gene primers was used by the study to estimate nucleated cell counts. Assay: immunoSEQ multiplex PCR; the TCRdb copy retains only in-frame clones and omits some. V and J calls and clone size are those listed in that table; D and trimming were worked out from the DNA. In the table there are 39,000 or so clones, approximately 91% of which are singletons. The junction had 3 bases not matched to a gene; V was cut back by 3 bases and J by 5 bases. This CDR3 spans 14 amino acids. Germline-derived CDR1 and CDR2 are SGHRS and YFSETQ.

The V call is TRBV5-1, the J call TRBJ1-1; TRBD1 agrees at 11 bases. This TCR was sampled from a man in his fifties or sixties with active COVID-19. The sequenced sample consisted of peripheral blood. The DNA for the CDR3 is TGCGCCAGCAGCTGGGGACAGGGGGGTACTGAAGCTTTCTTT. This translates into CASSWGQGGTEAFF. Variable domain in full (rest from reference TRBV5-1 and TRBJ1-1): KAGVTQTPRYLIKTRGQQVTLSCSPISGHRSVSWYQQTPGQGLQFLFEYFSETQRNKGNFPGRFSGRQFSNSRSEMNVSTLELGDSALYLCASSWGQGGTEAFFGQGTRLTVV.